The clone carrying this T cell receptor (beta chain) has just a few counts. What it binds is not known. The sample originates from a study of vaccination and CD4 T cells after COVID-19. On the study more broadly: Participants were given two doses of BNT162b2 or mRNA-1273 vaccine. General observations from the study: Counts of SARS-CoV-2-reactive clonotypes had a median that went from about 20 to 38, a nonsignificant change.

Cultured CD4+ T-cell DNA underwent Oncomine TCR Beta short-read sequencing. TCRdb re-called the PCR reads with MiXCR, one entry per CDR3 protein. The sample contains about 16,000 distinct CDR3 sequences, under 40% of which appear only once. Germline loops: CDR1 MNHNS, CDR2 SASEGT. V was pared by 11 bases and J by 4 bases, with 14 bases between. This CDR3 spans 12 amino acids. Indicated treatment: approximately nine-day PBMC culture with coronavirus spike peptide pools or control peptides (ViraFEST assay). This chain joins TRBV6-1 and TRBJ2-5, with D uncertain. The TCR comes from a human donor with COVID-19. What was sequenced was cultured CD4+ T cells from blood. CDR3 sequence (DNA): TGTGCCTGTCGGAGAGATGGAGAGACCCAGTACTTC. As protein: CACRRDGETQYF.